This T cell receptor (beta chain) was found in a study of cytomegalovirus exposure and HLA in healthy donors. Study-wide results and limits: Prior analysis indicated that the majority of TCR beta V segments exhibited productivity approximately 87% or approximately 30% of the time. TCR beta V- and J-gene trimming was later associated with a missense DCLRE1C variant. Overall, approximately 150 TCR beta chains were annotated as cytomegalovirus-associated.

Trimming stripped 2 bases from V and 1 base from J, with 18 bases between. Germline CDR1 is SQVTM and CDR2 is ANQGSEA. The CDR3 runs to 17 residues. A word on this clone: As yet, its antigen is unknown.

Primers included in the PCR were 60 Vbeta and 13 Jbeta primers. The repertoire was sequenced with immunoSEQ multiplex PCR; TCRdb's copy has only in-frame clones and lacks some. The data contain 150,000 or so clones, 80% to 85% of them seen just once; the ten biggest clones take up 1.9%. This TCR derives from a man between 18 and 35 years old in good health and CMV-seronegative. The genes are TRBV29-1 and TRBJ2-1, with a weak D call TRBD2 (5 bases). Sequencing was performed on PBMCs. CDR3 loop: CSVESPTTRRSYNEQFF. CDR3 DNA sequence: TGCAGCGTTGAAAGCCCCACCACTAGAAGATCCTACAATGAGCAGTTCTTC.